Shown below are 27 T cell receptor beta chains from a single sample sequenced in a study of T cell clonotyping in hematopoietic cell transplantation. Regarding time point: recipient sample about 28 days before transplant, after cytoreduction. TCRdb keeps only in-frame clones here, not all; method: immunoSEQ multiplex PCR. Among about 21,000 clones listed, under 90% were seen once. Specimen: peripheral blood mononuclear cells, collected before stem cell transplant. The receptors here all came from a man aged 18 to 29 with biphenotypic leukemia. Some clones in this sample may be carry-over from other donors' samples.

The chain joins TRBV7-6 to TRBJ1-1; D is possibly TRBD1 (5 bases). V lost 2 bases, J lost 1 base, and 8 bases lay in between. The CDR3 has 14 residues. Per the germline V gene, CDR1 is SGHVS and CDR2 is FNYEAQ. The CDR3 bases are TGTGCCAGCAGCTTAAGGGGCCCGAACACTGAAGCTTTCTTT. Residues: CASSLRGPNTEAFF.

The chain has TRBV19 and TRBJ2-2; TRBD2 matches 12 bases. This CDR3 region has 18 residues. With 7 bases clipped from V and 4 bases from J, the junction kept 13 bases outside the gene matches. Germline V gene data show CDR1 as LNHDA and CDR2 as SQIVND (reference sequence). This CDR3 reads CASIPTSGRYPSTGELFF. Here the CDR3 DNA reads TGTGCCAGTATCCCCACTAGCGGGAGGTATCCGAGCACCGGGGAGCTGTTTTTT.

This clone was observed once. As DNA, the CDR3 is TGTGCCAGCAGTGCTTTTAGCCTGGGGGTGGATACGCAGTATTTT. The encoded protein is CASSAFSLGVDTQYF. This chain connects TRBV25-1 to TRBJ2-3; D may match TRBD1 or TRBD2 (5 bases each). V dropped 4 bases and J dropped 6 bases, with 17 bases sitting between them. Germline CDR1 is MGHDK and CDR2 is SYGVNS. The length of the CDR3 is 15 residues.

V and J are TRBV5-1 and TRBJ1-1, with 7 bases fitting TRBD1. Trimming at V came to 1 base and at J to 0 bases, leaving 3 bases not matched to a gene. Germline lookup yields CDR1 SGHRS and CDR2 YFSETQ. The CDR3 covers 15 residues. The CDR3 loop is CASSLLTGLNTEAFF. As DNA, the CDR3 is TGCGCCAGCAGCTTGTTGACAGGGTTGAACACTGAAGCTTTCTTT.

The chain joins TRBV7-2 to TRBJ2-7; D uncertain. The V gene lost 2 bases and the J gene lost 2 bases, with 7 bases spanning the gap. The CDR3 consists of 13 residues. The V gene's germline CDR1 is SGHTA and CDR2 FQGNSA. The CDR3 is CASSLLSAYEQYF. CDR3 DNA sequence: TGTGCCAGCAGCTTACTCTCAGCCTACGAGCAGTACTTC.

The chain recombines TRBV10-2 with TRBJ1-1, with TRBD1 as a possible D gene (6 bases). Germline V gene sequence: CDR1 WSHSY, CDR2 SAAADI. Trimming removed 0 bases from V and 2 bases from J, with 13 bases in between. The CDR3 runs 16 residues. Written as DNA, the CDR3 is TGCGCCAGCAGTGAGTCCGTGGGGGGGCCCAACACTGAAGCTTTCTTT. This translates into CASSESVGGPNTEAFF.

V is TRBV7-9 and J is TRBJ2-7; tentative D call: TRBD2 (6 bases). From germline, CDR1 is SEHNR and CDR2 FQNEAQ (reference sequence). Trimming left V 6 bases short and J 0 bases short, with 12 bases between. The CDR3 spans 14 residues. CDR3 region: CASSRIADSYEQYF. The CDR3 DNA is TGTGCCAGCAGTCGGATAGCGGACTCCTACGAGCAGTACTTC.

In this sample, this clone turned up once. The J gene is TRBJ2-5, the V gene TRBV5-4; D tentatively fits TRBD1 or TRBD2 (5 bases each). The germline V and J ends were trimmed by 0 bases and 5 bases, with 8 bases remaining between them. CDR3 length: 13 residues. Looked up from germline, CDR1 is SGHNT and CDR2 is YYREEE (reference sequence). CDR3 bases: TGTGCCAGCAGCTTGGGGTGGGGGGAGACCCAGTACTTC. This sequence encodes CASSLGWGETQYF.

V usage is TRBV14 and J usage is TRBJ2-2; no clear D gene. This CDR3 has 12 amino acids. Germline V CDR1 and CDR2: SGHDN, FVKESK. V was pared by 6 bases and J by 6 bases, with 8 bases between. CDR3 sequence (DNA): TGTGCCAGCAGGCAGAGCGCCGGGGAGCTGTTTTTT. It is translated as CASRQSAGELFF.

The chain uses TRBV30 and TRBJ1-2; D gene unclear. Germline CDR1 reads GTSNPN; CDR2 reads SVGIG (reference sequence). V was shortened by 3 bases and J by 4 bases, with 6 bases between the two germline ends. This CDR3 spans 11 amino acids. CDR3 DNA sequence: TGTGCCTGGAGGGTCGGCTATGGCTACACCTTC. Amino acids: CAWRVGYGYTF.

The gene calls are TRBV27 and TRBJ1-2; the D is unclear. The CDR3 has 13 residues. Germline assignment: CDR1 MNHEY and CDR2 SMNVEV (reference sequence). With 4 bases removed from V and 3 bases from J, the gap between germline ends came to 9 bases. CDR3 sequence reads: CASSWNGHYGYTF. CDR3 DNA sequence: TGTGCCAGCAGTTGGAATGGTCACTATGGCTACACCTTC.

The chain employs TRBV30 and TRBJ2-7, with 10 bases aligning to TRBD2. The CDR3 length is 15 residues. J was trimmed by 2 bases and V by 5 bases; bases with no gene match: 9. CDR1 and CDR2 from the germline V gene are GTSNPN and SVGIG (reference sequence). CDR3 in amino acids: CAWGGELAGPYEQYF. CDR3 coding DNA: TGTGCCTGGGGGGGGGAACTAGCGGGGCCCTACGAGCAGTACTTC.

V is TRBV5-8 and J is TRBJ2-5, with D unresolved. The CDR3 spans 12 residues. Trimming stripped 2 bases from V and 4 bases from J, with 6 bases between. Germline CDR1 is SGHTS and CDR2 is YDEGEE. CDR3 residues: CASSLARETQYF. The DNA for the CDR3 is TGTGCCAGCAGCTTAGCTCGAGAGACCCAGTACTTC.

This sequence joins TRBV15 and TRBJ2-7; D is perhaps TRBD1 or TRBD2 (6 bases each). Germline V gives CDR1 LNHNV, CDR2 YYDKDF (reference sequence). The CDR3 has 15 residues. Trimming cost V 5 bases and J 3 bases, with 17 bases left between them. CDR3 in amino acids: CATSLGGGALYEQYF. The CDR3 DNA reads TGTGCCACCAGCTTGGGGGGCGGGGCCCTCTACGAGCAGTACTTC.

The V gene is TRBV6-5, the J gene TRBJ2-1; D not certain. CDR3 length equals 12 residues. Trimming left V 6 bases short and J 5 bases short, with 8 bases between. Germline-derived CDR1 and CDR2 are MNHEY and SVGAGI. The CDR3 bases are TGTGCCAGCAGCCCCAACAACAATGAGCAGTTCTTC. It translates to CASSPNNNEQFF.

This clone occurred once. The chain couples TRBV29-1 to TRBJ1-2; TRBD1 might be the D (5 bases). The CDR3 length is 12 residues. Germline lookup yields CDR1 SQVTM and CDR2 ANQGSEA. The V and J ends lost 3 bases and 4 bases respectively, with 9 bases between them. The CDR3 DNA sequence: TGCAGCGTTGACAGGGTGGGCTATGGCTACACCTTC. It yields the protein CSVDRVGYGYTF.

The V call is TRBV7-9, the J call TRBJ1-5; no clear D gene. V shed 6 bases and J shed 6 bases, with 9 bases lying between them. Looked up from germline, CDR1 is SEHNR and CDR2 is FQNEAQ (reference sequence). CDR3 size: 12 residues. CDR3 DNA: TGTGCCAGCAGTTCTTACGGTCAGCCCCAGCATTTT. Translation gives CASSSYGQPQHF.

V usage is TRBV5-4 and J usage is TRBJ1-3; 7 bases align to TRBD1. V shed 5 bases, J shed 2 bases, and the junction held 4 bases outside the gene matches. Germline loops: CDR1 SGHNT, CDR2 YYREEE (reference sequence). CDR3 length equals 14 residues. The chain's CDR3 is CASSRQGTGNTIYF. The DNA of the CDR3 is TGTGCCAGCAGTAGACAGGGAACTGGAAACACCATATATTTT.

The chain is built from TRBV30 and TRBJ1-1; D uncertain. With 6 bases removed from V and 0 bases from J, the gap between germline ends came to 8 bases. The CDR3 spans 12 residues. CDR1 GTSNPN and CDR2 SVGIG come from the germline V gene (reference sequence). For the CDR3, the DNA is TGTGCCTGCAAACACGTGAACACTGAAGCTTTCTTT. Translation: CACKHVNTEAFF.

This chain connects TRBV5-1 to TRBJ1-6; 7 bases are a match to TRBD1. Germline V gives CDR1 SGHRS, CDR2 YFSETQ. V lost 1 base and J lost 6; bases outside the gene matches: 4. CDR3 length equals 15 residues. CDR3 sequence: CASSLTSGGNSPLHF. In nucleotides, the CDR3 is TGCGCCAGCAGCTTGACGTCAGGGGGTAATTCACCCCTCCACTTT.

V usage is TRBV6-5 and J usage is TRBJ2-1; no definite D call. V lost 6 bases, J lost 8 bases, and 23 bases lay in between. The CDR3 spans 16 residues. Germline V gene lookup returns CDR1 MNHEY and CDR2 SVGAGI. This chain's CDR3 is CASRYLAAGNMHEQFF. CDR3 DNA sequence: TGTGCCAGCAGGTACCTGGCTGCTGGGAACATGCATGAGCAGTTCTTC.

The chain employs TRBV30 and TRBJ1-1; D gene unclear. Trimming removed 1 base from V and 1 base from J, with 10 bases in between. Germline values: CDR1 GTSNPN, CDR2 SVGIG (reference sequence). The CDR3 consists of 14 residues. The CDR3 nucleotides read TGTGCCTGGAGTGGGCCCCCGGGGAACACTGAAGCTTTCTTT. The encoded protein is CAWSGPPGNTEAFF.

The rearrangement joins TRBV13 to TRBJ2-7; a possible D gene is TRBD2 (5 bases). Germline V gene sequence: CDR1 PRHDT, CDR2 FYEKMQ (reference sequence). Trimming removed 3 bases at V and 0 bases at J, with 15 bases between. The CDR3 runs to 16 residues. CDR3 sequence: CASSFQPRGSSYEQYF. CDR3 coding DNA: TGTGCCAGCAGCTTCCAGCCACGGGGAAGCTCCTACGAGCAGTACTTC.

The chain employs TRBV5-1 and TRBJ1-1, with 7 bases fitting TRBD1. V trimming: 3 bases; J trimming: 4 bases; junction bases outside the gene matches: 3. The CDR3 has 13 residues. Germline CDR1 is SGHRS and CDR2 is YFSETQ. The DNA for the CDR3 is TGCGCCAGCAGCTGGACAGGAGGCACTGAAGCTTTCTTT. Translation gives CASSWTGGTEAFF.

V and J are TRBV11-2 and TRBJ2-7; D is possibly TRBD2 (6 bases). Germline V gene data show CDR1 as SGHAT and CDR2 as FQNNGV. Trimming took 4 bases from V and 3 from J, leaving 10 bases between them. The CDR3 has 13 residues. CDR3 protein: CASSWEASYEQYF. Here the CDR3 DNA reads TGTGCCAGCAGCTGGGAGGCCAGCTACGAGCAGTACTTC.

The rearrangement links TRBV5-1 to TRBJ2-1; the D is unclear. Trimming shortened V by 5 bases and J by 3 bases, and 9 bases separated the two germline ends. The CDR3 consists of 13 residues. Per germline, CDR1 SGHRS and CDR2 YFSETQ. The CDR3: CASRGGIYNEQFF. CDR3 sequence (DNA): TGCGCCAGCAGGGGCGGAATCTACAATGAGCAGTTCTTC.

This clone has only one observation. The DNA of the CDR3 is TGCAGTGTTAGGCCCGGGACTAGCGGGAGCGAGCAGTACTTC. It is translated as CSVRPGTSGSEQYF. The rearrangement links TRBV29-1 to TRBJ2-7; 14 positions agree with TRBD2. CDR1 is SQVTM, CDR2 ANQGSEA, per germline. The length of the CDR3 is 14 residues.